These 19 T cell receptor beta chains were sequenced from one sample in a study of technical replicates of blood from several donors. Profiled with immunoSEQ multiplex PCR; TCRdb holds only in-frame clones, not every one. The profile shows tens of thousands of clones, under 99% of them singletons. The sequenced sample consisted of T cells isolated from PBMCs. Receptor source: a human donor in good health.

The chain carries TRBV14 and TRBJ2-5, with D possibly matching TRBD1 (6 bases). V shed 5 bases and J shed 4 bases, with 11 bases lying between them. The CDR3 totals 13 residues. Germline CDR1 and CDR2: SGHDN and FVKESK. The CDR3 DNA sequence: TGTGCCAGCAGCACAGGGTTCCGAGAGACCCAGTACTTC. Protein product: CASSTGFRETQYF.

V is TRBV7-6 and J is TRBJ2-1; 11 positions agree with TRBD2. Germline assignment: CDR1 SGHVS and CDR2 FNYEAQ. The length of the CDR3 is 20 residues. V shed 1 base, J shed 7 bases, and the junction held 18 bases outside the gene matches. The CDR3 sequence is CASSLEASGRNEAGPNEQFF. The CDR3 DNA sequence: TGTGCCAGCAGCTTAGAAGCTAGCGGGAGGAACGAAGCAGGGCCGAATGAGCAGTTCTTC.

V gene TRBV28 combines with J gene TRBJ1-1, with unresolved D. The CDR3 is 13 amino acids. V was cut by 3 bases and J by 2 bases, with 7 bases left in between. Germline V gives CDR1 MDHEN, CDR2 SYDVKM. CDR3 nucleotides: TGTGCCAGCAGTTTCGGGATCAACACTGAAGCTTTCTTT. This sequence encodes CASSFGINTEAFF.

V usage is TRBV27 and J usage is TRBJ1-2, with a tentative D call TRBD1 (5 bases). V gave up 2 bases and J gave up 1 base, with 11 bases separating them. CDR1 and CDR2 from the germline V gene are MNHEY and SMNVEV (reference sequence). This CDR3 region has 15 residues. CDR3: CASSLNRRGNYGYTF. The CDR3 nucleotides are TGTGCCAGCAGTTTAAACCGGAGGGGTAACTATGGCTACACCTTC.

The V gene is TRBV7-9, the J gene TRBJ2-7, with D perhaps matching TRBD1 (8 bases). The CDR3 has 16 amino acids. Per the germline V gene, CDR1 is SEHNR and CDR2 is FQNEAQ (reference sequence). The V and J ends lost 3 bases and 4 bases respectively, with 19 bases between them. This chain's CDR3 is CASSFPGQGAGYEQYF. CDR3 DNA sequence: TGTGCCAGCAGCTTCCCCGGACAGGGAGCGGGGTACGAGCAGTACTTC.

In this sample, this clone turned up once. The chain carries TRBV10-2 and TRBJ1-5; 8 bases are shared with TRBD1. Germline V gene lookup returns CDR1 WSHSY and CDR2 SAAADI. The length of the CDR3 is 16 residues. The junction had 10 bases not matched to a gene; V was cut back by 3 bases and J by 6 bases. Written as DNA, the CDR3 is TGCGCCAGCAGTGATACCGACAGGGGAACAGGTCAGCCCCAGCATTTT. Amino acids: CASSDTDRGTGQPQHF.

This clone was seen a single time. The V gene is TRBV7-3, the J gene TRBJ2-1; the D gene is possibly TRBD2 (6 bases). The CDR3 totals 13 residues. V dropped 5 bases and J dropped 5 bases, with 10 bases sitting between them. Germline V gene lookup returns CDR1 SGHTA and CDR2 FQGTGA. In nucleotides, the CDR3 is TGTGCCAGCAGCCCGGGACTTCACAATGAGCAGTTCTTC. Residues: CASSPGLHNEQFF. Variable domain in full (rest from reference TRBV7-3 and TRBJ2-1): GAGVSQTPSNKVTEKGKYVELRCDPISGHTALYWYRQSLGQGPEFLIYFQGTGAADDSGLPNDRFFAVRPEGSVSTLKIQRTERGDSAVYLCASSPGLHNEQFFGPGTRLTVL.

J is TRBJ2-7 and V is TRBV5-6; 7 positions agree with TRBD1. CDR3 length: 16 residues. CDR1 is SGHDT, CDR2 YYEEEE, per germline. Trimming removed 4 bases from V and 1 base from J; junction bases left unmatched: 11. CDR3 sequence (DNA): TGTGCCAGCAGCCTGCCGACCGGGACAGCTTCCTACGAGCAGTACTTC. Translation: CASSLPTGTASYEQYF.

The chain is built from TRBV25-1 and TRBJ1-2; D ambiguous. Trimming shortened V by 4 bases and J by 8 bases, and 17 bases separated the two germline ends. Germline V CDR1 and CDR2: MGHDK, SYGVNS. CDR3 length: 14 residues. Here the CDR3 reads CASSAWSGFEGYTF. The CDR3 DNA reads TGTGCCAGCAGTGCTTGGTCGGGATTTGAAGGCTACACCTTC.

This sequence joins TRBV19 and TRBJ2-7; D is perhaps TRBD1 (5 bases). The CDR3 has 16 residues. The germline V and J ends were trimmed by 9 bases and 3 bases, with 24 bases remaining between them. Germline values: CDR1 LNHDA, CDR2 SQIVND (reference sequence). As DNA, the CDR3 is TGTGCCAGGGACAAGGACACCTCCTCTTGGGGCTACGAGCAGTACTTC. Translating it yields CARDKDTSSWGYEQYF.

The J gene is TRBJ2-7, the V gene TRBV11-3, with no clear D. There are 14 residues in the CDR3. Trimming stripped 3 bases from V and 4 bases from J, with 13 bases between. Germline V gene sequence: CDR1 SGHNT, CDR2 YENEEA. CDR3 sequence reads: CASSFLPNYYEQYF. The CDR3 DNA follows: TGTGCCAGCAGCTTCCTCCCGAACTATTACGAGCAGTACTTC.

This clone was found once. This chain joins TRBV11-2 and TRBJ2-3; D ambiguous. The CDR3 has 14 residues. V was cut by 3 bases and J by 3 bases, with 10 bases left in between. The germline V gene has CDR1 SGHAT and CDR2 FQNNGV. As DNA, the CDR3 is TGTGCCAGCAGCTTCAACCTGCTAACAGATACGCAGTATTTT. Its translation is CASSFNLLTDTQYF.

This chain links TRBV2 with TRBJ2-1, with D tentatively TRBD1 (5 bases). The CDR3 length is 15 residues. The V end was cut by 10 bases, the J end by 7 bases, with 23 bases between. CDR1 is SNHLY and CDR2 is FYNNEI in the germline V gene. The CDR3: CATPDRTGNTNEQFF. DNA of the CDR3: TGTGCCACCCCGGATCGTACAGGAAACACAAATGAGCAGTTCTTC.

This chain connects TRBV5-1 to TRBJ1-1; TRBD1 aligns across 8 bases. J was trimmed by 0 bases and V by 2 bases; bases with no gene match: 12. Germline loops: CDR1 SGHRS, CDR2 YFSETQ. The CDR3 totals 18 residues. In DNA form, the CDR3 reads TGCGCCAGCAGCTTAAACAAATTATACAGGGGGATGAACACTGAAGCTTTCTTT. Translating it yields CASSLNKLYRGMNTEAFF. Full variable domain (outside the CDR3, taken from reference TRBV5-1 and TRBJ1-1): KAGVTQTPRYLIKTRGQQVTLSCSPISGHRSVSWYQQTPGQGLQFLFEYFSETQRNKGNFPGRFSGRQFSNSRSEMNVSTLELGDSALYLCASSLNKLYRGMNTEAFFGQGTRLTVV.

This sequence joins TRBV30 and TRBJ1-5, with D possibly TRBD1 on 6 matching bases. Trimming left V 3 bases short and J 1 base short, with 16 bases between. The V gene's germline CDR1 is GTSNPN and CDR2 SVGIG (reference sequence). The CDR3 extends over 16 amino acids. CDR3 sequence: CAWRGPGGRSNQPQHF. CDR3 DNA sequence: TGTGCCTGGAGGGGACCGGGGGGCAGAAGCAATCAGCCCCAGCATTTT.

V is TRBV30 and J is TRBJ1-2; D is uncertain. Germline lookup yields CDR1 GTSNPN and CDR2 SVGIG (reference sequence). V gave up 0 bases and J gave up 5 bases, with 7 bases separating them. There are 12 residues in the CDR3. The CDR3 region is CAWSVVSYGYTF. For the CDR3, the DNA is TGTGCCTGGAGTGTAGTCAGTTATGGCTACACCTTC.

This sequence joins TRBV28 and TRBJ1-4; the match to TRBD1 covers 10 bases. Germline-derived CDR1 and CDR2 are MDHEN and SYDVKM. V gave up 6 bases and J gave up 2 bases; unmatched junction bases: 3. The CDR3 runs 15 residues. DNA for the CDR3: TGTGCCAGCAGGGACAGGGGGGGTACTAATGAAAAACTGTTTTTT. Translated: CASRDRGGTNEKLFF.

The rearrangement joins TRBV28 to TRBJ1-2; 7 nucleotides match TRBD1. Germline V gene lookup returns CDR1 MDHEN and CDR2 SYDVKM. The CDR3 is 16 residues long. Trimming took 6 bases from V and 2 from J; bases not matched to a gene: 12. CDR3 in amino acids: CASSPIRTGANYGYTF. The CDR3 DNA sequence: TGTGCCAGCAGCCCGATAAGGACAGGCGCGAACTATGGCTACACCTTC.

The chain uses TRBV10-3 and TRBJ1-1, with 7 bases fitting TRBD1. Unmatched junction bases numbered 11, after V lost 4 bases and J lost 6 bases. CDR3 length equals 15 residues. Per the germline V gene, CDR1 is ENHRY and CDR2 is SYGVKD. The CDR3 nucleotides are TGTGCCATCAGTGGGCAGACAGGGCAGCGGGCTGAAGCTTTCTTT. Amino acid sequence: CAISGQTGQRAEAFF.